The 7 T cell receptor beta chains listed next were all sequenced from one sample in a study of blood T cells in healthy people across ages. The authors ran a second PCR of roughly 6 to 12 cycles using a sample-barcoded 5' primer and a J-beta primer mix. From the 5' RACE reads, TCRdb called clonotypes with MiXCR, one entry per CDR3 protein. Here the sample spans fewer than 2,000,000 distinct CDR3 sequences, about 32% being singletons. Material for sequencing was blood. The receptor set was obtained from a woman aged 25 to 39 in good health.

As to this clonotype: This may be a read error, as it is one base from a much larger clone. V gene TRBV5-1 combines with J gene TRBJ2-7; no definite D call. Germline lookup yields CDR1 SGHRS and CDR2 YFSETQ. The CDR3 is 15 residues long. This chain's CDR3 is CASSLEGLGSYGQYF. CDR3 nucleotides: TGCGCCAGCAGCTTGGAAGGGCTGGGATCCTACGGGCAGTACTTC.

In this sample, this clonotype turned up a few times. J is TRBJ2-3 and V is TRBV3-1; 7 nucleotides agree with TRBD2. This CDR3 has 14 residues. Trimming took 4 bases from V and 11 from J; bases not matched to a gene: 12. Germline V gene sequence: CDR1 LGHDT, CDR2 YNNKEL (reference sequence). The DNA of the CDR3 is TGTGCCAGCAGCCCAAGGGCAGCGGGAAAGATGCAGTATTTT. It is translated as CASSPRAAGKMQYF.

J is TRBJ2-1 and V is TRBV12-3 or TRBV12-4; D gene unclear. The V end lost 1 base, the J end lost 2 bases, and 6 bases lay between the germline ends. The CDR3 is 14 amino acids. The CDR3 DNA sequence: TGTGCCAGCAGTTTAGTTCTGGCCTACAATGAGCAGTTCTTC. It translates to CASSLVLAYNEQFF.

This rearrangement joins TRBV5-1 to TRBJ2-1, with TRBD2 identical over 7 bases. From germline, CDR1 is SGHRS and CDR2 YFSETQ. CDR3 length: 15 residues. After removal of 6 bases from V and 2 bases from J, the junction contained 8 bases not matched to a gene. In DNA, the CDR3 is TGCGCCAGCAAAAAAGCGGGGTCGACCTACAATGAGCAGTTCTTC. Translated: CASKKAGSTYNEQFF.

The chain carries TRBV11-2 and TRBJ1-1, with D tentatively TRBD1 (5 bases). Per the germline V gene, CDR1 is SGHAT and CDR2 is FQNNGV. The CDR3 is 14 residues long. With 3 bases removed from V and 3 bases from J, the gap between germline ends came to 11 bases. CDR3 nucleotide sequence: TGTGCCAGCAGCTTGTACGTAGGGGACACTGAAGCTTTCTTT. As protein: CASSLYVGDTEAFF.

This clonotype was seen a handful of times. A much larger clone differs by one base, so this may be a read error. The chain joins TRBV5-1 to TRBJ1-6, with D hard to call. The CDR3 covers 15 residues. Germline V gene data show CDR1 as SGHRS and CDR2 as YFSETQ. V was pared by 4 bases and J by 7 bases, with 15 bases between. CDR3 sequence (DNA): TGCGCCAGCAGCCAACGGCCGGGGATGAATTCACCCCTCCACTTT. This encodes CASSQRPGMNSPLHF.

At least ten counts were recorded for this clonotype. The chain carries TRBV6-6 and TRBJ2-6; 7 bases align to TRBD2. The V gene end was trimmed by 8 bases and the J gene end by 1 base; junction bases not matched to a gene: 11. Germline assignment: CDR1 MNHNY and CDR2 SVGAGI (reference sequence). The CDR3 contains 17 residues. DNA for the CDR3: TGTGCCAGCCTCTTGGGCGGGAGTGTGTCTGGGGCCAACGTCCTGACTTTC. Protein: CASLLGGSVSGANVLTF.